The clone carrying this T cell receptor (beta chain) was seen only a few times. What it binds is unknown. The source of the sample is a study of identical twins. Points from the study as a whole: Those out-of-frame alpha sequences shared by twins showed an excess of low generation probability. Findings came from cross-sectional statistics, without long-term follow-up of donors.

TCRdb re-derived calls from the 5' RACE reads in MiXCR, one entry per CDR3 protein. Found here are around 220,000 distinct CDR3 sequences, 10% to 13% of them singletons; the top ten hold 10%. CDR3 length: 14 residues. Trimming took 2 bases from V and 6 from J, leaving 14 bases between them. The germline V gene has CDR1 LGHDT and CDR2 YNNKEL (reference sequence). This sequence was found in a man in his forties or fifties in good health. Sequencing input: memory T cells sorted from blood. V gene TRBV3-1 combines with J gene TRBJ2-7, with a possible D match to TRBD1 (6 bases). CDR3 sequence reads: CASSQTTGSREQYF. CDR3 nucleotides: TGTGCCAGCAGCCAAACAACAGGGTCACGCGAGCAGTACTTC.